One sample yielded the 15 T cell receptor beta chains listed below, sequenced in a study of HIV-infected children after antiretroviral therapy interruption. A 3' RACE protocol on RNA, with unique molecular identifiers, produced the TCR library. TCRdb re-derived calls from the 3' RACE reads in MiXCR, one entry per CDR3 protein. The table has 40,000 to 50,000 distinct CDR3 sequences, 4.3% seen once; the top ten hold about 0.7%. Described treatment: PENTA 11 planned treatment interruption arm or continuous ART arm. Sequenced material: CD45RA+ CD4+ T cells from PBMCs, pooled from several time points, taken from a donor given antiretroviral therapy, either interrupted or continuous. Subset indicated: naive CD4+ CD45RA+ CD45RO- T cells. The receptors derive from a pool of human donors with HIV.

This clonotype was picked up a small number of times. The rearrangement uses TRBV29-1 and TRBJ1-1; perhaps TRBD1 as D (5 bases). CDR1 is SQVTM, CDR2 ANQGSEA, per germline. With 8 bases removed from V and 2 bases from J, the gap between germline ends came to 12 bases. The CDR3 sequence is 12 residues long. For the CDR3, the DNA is TGCAGCATAAGGGGCGGTAACACTGAAGCTTTCTTT. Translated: CSIRGGNTEAFF.

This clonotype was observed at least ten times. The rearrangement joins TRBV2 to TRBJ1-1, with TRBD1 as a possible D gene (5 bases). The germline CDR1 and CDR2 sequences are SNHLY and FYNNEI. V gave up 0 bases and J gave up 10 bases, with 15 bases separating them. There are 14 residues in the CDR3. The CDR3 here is CASSEAYGGTGAFF. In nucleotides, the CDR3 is TGTGCCAGCAGTGAAGCTTATGGGGGAACGGGAGCTTTCTTT.

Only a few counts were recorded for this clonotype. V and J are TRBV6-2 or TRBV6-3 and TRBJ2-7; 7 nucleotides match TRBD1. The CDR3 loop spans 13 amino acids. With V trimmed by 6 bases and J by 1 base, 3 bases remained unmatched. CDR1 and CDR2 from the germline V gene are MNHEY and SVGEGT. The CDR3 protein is CASSRDRSYEQYF. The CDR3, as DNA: TGTGCCAGCAGCCGGGACAGATCCTACGAGCAGTACTTC.

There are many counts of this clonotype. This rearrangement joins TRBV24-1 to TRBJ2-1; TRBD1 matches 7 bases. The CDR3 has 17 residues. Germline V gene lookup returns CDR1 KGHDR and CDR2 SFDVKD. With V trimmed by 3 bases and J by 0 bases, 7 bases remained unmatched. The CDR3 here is CATSDTRQGSSYNEQFF. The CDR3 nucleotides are TGTGCCACCAGTGATACCCGACAGGGAAGCTCCTACAATGAGCAGTTCTTC.

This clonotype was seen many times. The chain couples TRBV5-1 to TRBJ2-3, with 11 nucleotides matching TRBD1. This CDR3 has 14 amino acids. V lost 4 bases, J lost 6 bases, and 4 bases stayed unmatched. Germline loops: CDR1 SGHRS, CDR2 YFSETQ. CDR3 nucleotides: TGCGCCAGCAGCACCGGACAGGGGGCCGATACGCAGTATTTT. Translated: CASSTGQGADTQYF.

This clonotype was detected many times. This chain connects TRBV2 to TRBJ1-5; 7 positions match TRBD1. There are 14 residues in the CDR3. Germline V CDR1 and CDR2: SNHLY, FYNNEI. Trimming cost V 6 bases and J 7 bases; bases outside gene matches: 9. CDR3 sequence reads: CASSPGQSGQPQHF. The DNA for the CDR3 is TGTGCCAGCAGCCCGGGACAGTCGGGACAGCCCCAGCATTTT.

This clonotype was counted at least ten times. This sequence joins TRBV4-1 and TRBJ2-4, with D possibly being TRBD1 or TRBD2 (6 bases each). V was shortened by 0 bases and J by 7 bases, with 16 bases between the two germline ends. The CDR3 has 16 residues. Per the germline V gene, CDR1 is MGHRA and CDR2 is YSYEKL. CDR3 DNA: TGCGCCAGCAGCCAAGATCGGCTGGGGGCGGGGAACATTCAGTACTTC. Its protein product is CASSQDRLGAGNIQYF.

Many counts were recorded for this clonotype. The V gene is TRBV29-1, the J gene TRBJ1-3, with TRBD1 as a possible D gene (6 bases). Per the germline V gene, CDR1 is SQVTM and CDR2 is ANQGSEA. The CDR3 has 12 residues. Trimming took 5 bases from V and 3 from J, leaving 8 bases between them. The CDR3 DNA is TGCAGCGTTAGGGGGTTTGGAAACACCATATATTTT. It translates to CSVRGFGNTIYF.

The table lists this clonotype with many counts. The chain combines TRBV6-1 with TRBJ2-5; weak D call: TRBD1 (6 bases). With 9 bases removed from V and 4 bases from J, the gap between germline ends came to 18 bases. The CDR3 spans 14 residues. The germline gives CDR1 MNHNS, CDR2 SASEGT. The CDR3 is CASKIQGMGETQYF. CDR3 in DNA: TGTGCCAGTAAAATACAGGGAATGGGAGAGACCCAGTACTTC.

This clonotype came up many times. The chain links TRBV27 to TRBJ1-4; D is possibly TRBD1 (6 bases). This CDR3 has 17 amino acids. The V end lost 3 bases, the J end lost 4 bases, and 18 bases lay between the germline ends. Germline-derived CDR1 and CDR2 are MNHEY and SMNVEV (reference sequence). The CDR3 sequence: CASSFSTGQGRNEKLFF. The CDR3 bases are TGTGCCAGCAGTTTTTCTACTGGTCAGGGGCGTAATGAAAAACTGTTTTTT. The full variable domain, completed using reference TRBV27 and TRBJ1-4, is EAQVTQNPRYLITVTGKKLTVTCSQNMNHEYMSWYRQDPGLGLRQIYYSMNVEVTDKGDVPEGYKVSRKEKRNFPLILESPSPNQTSLYFCASSFSTGQGRNEKLFFGSGTQLSVL.

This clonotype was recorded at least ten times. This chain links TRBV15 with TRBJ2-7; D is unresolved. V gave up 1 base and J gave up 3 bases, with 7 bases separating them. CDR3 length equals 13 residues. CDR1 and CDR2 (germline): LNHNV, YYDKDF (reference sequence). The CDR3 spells CATSRVGSYEQYF. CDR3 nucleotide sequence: TGTGCCACCAGCAGAGTGGGCAGCTACGAGCAGTACTTC. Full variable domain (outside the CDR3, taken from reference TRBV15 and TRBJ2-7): DAMVIQNPRYQVTQFGKPVTLSCSQTLNHNVMYWYQQKSSQAPKLLFHYYDKDFNNEADTPDNFQSRRPNTSFCFLDIRSPGLGDTAMYLCATSRVGSYEQYFGPGTRLTVT.

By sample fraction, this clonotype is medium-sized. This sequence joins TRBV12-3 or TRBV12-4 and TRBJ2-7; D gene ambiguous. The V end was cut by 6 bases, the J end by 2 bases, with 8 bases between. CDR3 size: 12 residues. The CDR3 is CASSPGPYEQYF. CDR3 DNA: TGTGCCAGCAGCCCAGGCCCCTACGAGCAGTACTTC.

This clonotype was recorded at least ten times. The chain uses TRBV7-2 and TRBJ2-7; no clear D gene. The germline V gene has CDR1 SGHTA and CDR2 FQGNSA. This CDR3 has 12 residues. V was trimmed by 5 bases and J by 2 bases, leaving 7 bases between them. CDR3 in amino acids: CASSPMTYEQYF. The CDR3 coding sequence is TGTGCCAGCAGCCCTATGACCTACGAGCAGTACTTC.

The CDR3 region has the DNA TGTGCCAGCAGTCCCCAAGGCGAAAAACTGTTTTTT. This translates into CASSPQGEKLFF. The chain recombines TRBV12-3 or TRBV12-4 with TRBJ1-4, with no clear D. Trimming took 5 bases from V and 8 from J, leaving 9 bases between them. The CDR3 is 12 residues long.

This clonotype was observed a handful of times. The CDR3 coding sequence is TGTGCCAGCAGCCCCCAGGGGGTCTCAAGTTCACCCCTCCACTTT. This codes for CASSPQGVSSSPLHF. J is TRBJ1-6 and V is TRBV7-3, with TRBD1 matching 7 bases. V lost 5 bases to trimming and J lost 9 bases; unmatched junction nucleotides: 10. The V gene's germline CDR1 is SGHTA and CDR2 FQGTGA. The CDR3 spans 15 residues.